The 27 T cell receptor beta chains below all came from one sample that was sequenced in a study of T cell repertoires in cytomegalovirus infection. TCRdb redid the calling of the reads with MiXCR, one entry per CDR3 protein. There are approximately 260,000 distinct CDR3 sequences in the sample; more than 15% occur only once, and around half lies in the top ten. Material for sequencing was CD8+ T cells from PBMCs. These receptors came from a human donor in good health (CMV status not recorded). Some clones in this sample may be carry-over from other donors' samples.

The J gene is TRBJ2-1, the V gene TRBV5-1; 15 bases map to TRBD2. The CDR3 has 16 amino acids. Germline V CDR1 and CDR2: SGHRS, YFSETQ. After removal of 3 bases from V and 6 bases from J, the junction contained 4 bases not matched to a gene. The CDR3 sequence is CASSSGLAGGRNEQFF. In DNA form, the CDR3 reads TGCGCCAGCAGCTCGGGACTAGCGGGGGGACGCAATGAGCAGTTCTTC.

This clonotype was seen only a few times. V is TRBV6-5 and J is TRBJ2-6; the match to TRBD1 covers 7 bases. Germline assignment: CDR1 MNHEY and CDR2 SVGAGI. This CDR3 is built from 17 residues. V gave up 2 bases and J gave up 0 bases; unmatched junction bases: 4. CDR3 bases: TGTGCCAGCAGTTACATGACAGGGTTCTCTGGGGCCAACGTCCTGACTTTC. Its protein product is CASSYMTGFSGANVLTF.

This clonotype was counted ten times or more. The chain combines TRBV7-2 with TRBJ2-3; no reliable D call. Germline CDR1 SGHTA, CDR2 FQGNSA. Trimming took 5 bases from V and 1 from J, leaving 13 bases between them. The CDR3 sequence is 15 residues long. For the CDR3, the DNA is TGTGCCAGCAGCCATGGGCGGCTGGGCACAGATACGCAGTATTTT. It is translated as CASSHGRLGTDTQYF.

The J gene is TRBJ1-5, the V gene TRBV20-1, with D perhaps matching TRBD1 (5 bases). Deletions cut 2 bases from V and 3 bases from J, with 26 bases between. Germline-derived CDR1 and CDR2 are DFQATT and SNEGSKA (reference sequence). The CDR3 covers 19 residues. The DNA for the CDR3 is TGCAGTGCTAGAAAGGCCCAAGGGGAGGGGACTAATCCCAATCAGCCCCAGCATTTT. Protein product: CSARKAQGEGTNPNQPQHF.

This clonotype was counted only a few times. J is TRBJ2-5 and V is TRBV6-1; no clear D gene. V lost 5 bases, J lost 2 bases, and 12 bases lay in between. In germline, CDR1 is MNHNS, CDR2 SASEGT. The CDR3 contains 14 residues. The CDR3 region is CASSYVGLQETQYF. CDR3 DNA sequence: TGTGCCAGCAGTTACGTTGGTTTACAAGAGACCCAGTACTTC.

V and J are TRBV4-2 and TRBJ2-2, with D uncertain. Germline V lookup: CDR1 LGHNA, CDR2 YNFKEQ. The V and J ends lost 1 base and 4 bases respectively, with 7 bases between them. The CDR3 has 14 residues. The CDR3 here is CASSQVSGTGELFF. As DNA, the CDR3 is TGTGCCAGCAGCCAAGTATCCGGCACCGGGGAGCTGTTTTTT.

This clonotype came up many times. The gene calls are TRBV7-2 and TRBJ2-5, with 7 bases matching TRBD1. The CDR3 sequence is 17 residues long. Germline trimming cut 1 base from V and 2 bases from J; bases unmatched to any gene: 10. Germline CDR1 and CDR2: SGHTA and FQGNSA. CDR3 DNA sequence: TGTGCCAGCAGCTTAGAGAGACAGGGACCTCAACAAGAGACCCAGTACTTC. Its protein is CASSLERQGPQQETQYF.

There are a few counts of this clonotype. The CDR3 nucleotides read TGTGCCAGCAGCTTAACGTCAGCCGGGGGCCCCACAGATACGCAGTATTTT. Its protein is CASSLTSAGGPTDTQYF. The chain joins TRBV7-3 to TRBJ2-3; TRBD1 or TRBD2 may be the D gene (6 bases each). Germline-derived CDR1 and CDR2 are SGHTA and FQGTGA. The CDR3 is 17 amino acids. V dropped 0 bases and J dropped 2 bases, with 15 bases sitting between them.

This clonotype was counted at least ten times. In nucleotides, the CDR3 is TGTGCCATCAGTGGGGCCGGCGGGGGGGCGGGAGGCGATGAGCAGTTCTTC. Protein: CAISGAGGGAGGDEQFF. J is TRBJ2-1 and V is TRBV10-3; 9 nucleotides match TRBD2. Trimming removed 4 bases from V and 8 bases from J; junction bases left unmatched: 15. The V gene's germline CDR1 is ENHRY and CDR2 SYGVKD. The CDR3 totals 17 residues.

The V and J genes are TRBV20-1 and TRBJ1-5, with 9 bases that match TRBD1. With V trimmed by 5 bases and J by 4 bases, 12 bases remained unmatched. Germline CDR1 reads DFQATT; CDR2 reads SNEGSKA (reference sequence). The CDR3 loop spans 16 amino acids. The CDR3 is CSAAHGTGLFNQPQHF. In nucleotides, the CDR3 is TGCAGTGCTGCCCACGGGACAGGGTTGTTTAATCAGCCCCAGCATTTT.

The rearrangement links TRBV7-8 to TRBJ2-7; 9 bases line up with TRBD1. Trimming cost V 4 bases and J 2 bases; bases outside gene matches: 6. This CDR3 is built from 15 residues. CDR1 and CDR2 from the germline V gene are SGHVS and FQNEAQ. Written as DNA, the CDR3 is TGTGCCAGCAGCTGGGACAGGGAAGTGACCTACGAGCAGTACTTC. Its protein is CASSWDREVTYEQYF.

This clonotype occurred many times. J is TRBJ2-6 and V is TRBV7-3; D is possibly TRBD2 (5 bases). This CDR3 contains 16 residues. The V end was cut by 3 bases, the J end by 2 bases, with 11 bases between. Germline assignment: CDR1 SGHTA and CDR2 FQGTGA. As DNA, the CDR3 is TGTGCCAGCAGCTTGGGGATCGGGGCTGGGGCCAACGTCCTGACTTTC. Its protein is CASSLGIGAGANVLTF.

There are a few counts of this clonotype. The chain carries TRBV12-3 or TRBV12-4 and TRBJ2-5, with D hard to call. This CDR3 is built from 12 residues. Trimming took off 6 bases at V and 10 bases at J, with 15 bases between the two ends. CDR3 residues: CASRPLGSDQYF. The CDR3 coding sequence is TGTGCCAGCAGACCTCTGGGGTCGGACCAGTACTTC.

The sample holds many counts of this clonotype. V gene TRBV28 combines with J gene TRBJ2-6; 9 bases are a match to TRBD1. Germline loops: CDR1 MDHEN, CDR2 SYDVKM. The CDR3 spans 17 residues. Trimming at V came to 1 base and at J to 7 bases, leaving 8 bases not matched to a gene. DNA for the CDR3: TGTGCCAGCAGTTTATACGGCCGACAGGGGGGAGCCAACGTCCTGACTTTC. Amino acids: CASSLYGRQGGANVLTF.

This clonotype occurred a few times. The V call is TRBV28, the J call TRBJ2-5, with D possibly being TRBD2 (6 bases). The V end lost 5 bases, the J end lost 6 bases, and 22 bases lay between the germline ends. CDR1 is MDHEN and CDR2 is SYDVKM in the germline V gene. This CDR3 comprises 16 residues. CDR3 sequence reads: CASSIPRGRAGKTQYF. The CDR3 nucleotides are TGTGCCAGCAGTATCCCCCGGGGCCGGGCGGGGAAGACCCAGTACTTC. The variable domain in full, with the rest retrieved from reference TRBV28 and TRBJ2-5, is DVKVTQSSRYLVKRTGEKVFLECVQDMDHENMFWYRQDPGLGLRLIYFSYDVKMKEKGDIPEGYSVSREKKERFSLILESASTNQTSMYLCASSIPRGRAGKTQYFGPGTRLLVL.

In its sample, this clonotype was seen many times. The rearrangement links TRBV6-5 to TRBJ1-2, with D maybe TRBD1 (6 bases). CDR3 length: 12 amino acids. Trimming left V 10 bases short and J 3 bases short, with 12 bases between. CDR1 is MNHEY and CDR2 is SVGAGI in the germline V gene. The chain's CDR3 is CATWRGYYGYTF. DNA for the CDR3: TGTGCCACCTGGAGGGGGTACTATGGCTACACCTTC.

The V call is TRBV2, the J call TRBJ2-3; the D gene is possibly TRBD1 (6 bases). CDR1 and CDR2 (germline): SNHLY, FYNNEI. The CDR3 covers 15 residues. V was shortened by 11 bases and J by 4 bases, with 22 bases between the two germline ends. The CDR3 sequence: CAGGQTRSGADTQYF. The CDR3 nucleotides are TGTGCCGGAGGACAGACTCGCTCCGGGGCAGATACGCAGTATTTT.

On this clonotype: This may be a read error, as it is one base from a much larger clone. The chain has TRBV7-9 and TRBJ2-1; weak D call: TRBD2 (5 bases). The CDR3 is 18 residues long. Deletions cut 0 bases from V and 0 bases from J, with 15 bases between. Germline values: CDR1 SEHNR, CDR2 FQNEAQ (reference sequence). The CDR3, as DNA: TGTGCCAGCAGCTTAGCTGGCGGTGGAACTAGCTCCTACAATGAGCAGTTCTTC. Amino acid sequence: CASSLAGGGTSSYNEQFF.

About this clonotype: Since a much larger clone is just one base distant, this may be a read error. The rearrangement joins TRBV12-3 or TRBV12-4 to TRBJ2-7, with 9 bases that match TRBD1. The CDR3 is 16 residues long. V trimming: 4 bases; J trimming: 5 bases; junction bases outside the gene matches: 12. CDR3 in DNA: TGTGCCAGCAGTTCAGACACCGGGACAGGGTGGAACGAGCAGTACTTC. This codes for CASSSDTGTGWNEQYF.

This clonotype was counted between two and nine times. The CDR3 loop reads CASSLDREVEQYF. DNA for the CDR3: TGTGCCAGCAGCTTGGACAGGGAGGTTGAGCAGTACTTC. This chain links TRBV5-6 with TRBJ2-7; D is possibly TRBD1 or TRBD2 (6 bases each). Germline V gives CDR1 SGHDT, CDR2 YYEEEE. CDR3 size: 13 residues. Trimming left V 0 bases short and J 7 bases short, with 11 bases between. Looking up the rest from reference TRBV5-6 and TRBJ2-7 gives the full variable domain: DAGVTQSPTHLIKTRGQQVTLRCSPKSGHDTVSWYQQALGQGPQFIFQYYEEEERQRGNFPDRFSGHQFPNYSSELNVNALLLGDSALYLCASSLDREVEQYFGPGTRLTVT.

The chain carries TRBV28 and TRBJ2-7; the D is unclear. CDR3 size: 13 residues. Looked up from germline, CDR1 is MDHEN and CDR2 is SYDVKM. Deletions cut 3 bases from V and 4 bases from J, with 10 bases between. The CDR3 sequence: CASSFDQYYEQYF. In DNA, the CDR3 is TGTGCCAGCAGTTTCGACCAATATTACGAGCAGTACTTC.

This sequence joins TRBV19 and TRBJ1-2, with a possible D match to TRBD1 (5 bases). In germline, CDR1 is LNHDA, CDR2 SQIVND (reference sequence). V lost 6 bases and J lost 7, with 15 bases in between. The CDR3 length is 13 residues. In DNA form, the CDR3 reads TGTGCCAGTAGCCCGGGGCCAGGAAGTGGCTACACCTTC. It encodes CASSPGPGSGYTF.

This clonotype occurred many times. V is TRBV20-1 and J is TRBJ2-3; 7 bases align to TRBD1. The CDR3 contains 15 residues. Losses at the gene ends were 4 bases for V and 4 bases for J; bases not matched to a gene: 11. Germline CDR1 DFQATT, CDR2 SNEGSKA (reference sequence). For the CDR3, the DNA is TGCAGTGCTAACCCCGACAGGGAACTTCCAGATACGCAGTATTTT. This translates into CSANPDRELPDTQYF.

J is TRBJ1-4 and V is TRBV29-1, with TRBD1 matching over 9 bases. Germline values: CDR1 SQVTM, CDR2 ANQGSEA. CDR3 length equals 14 residues. CDR3 sequence: CSYRGPATNEKLFF. Here the CDR3 DNA reads TGCAGTTACAGGGGGCCGGCAACTAATGAAAAACTGTTTTTT.

This clonotype was detected ten times or more. The J gene is TRBJ1-4, the V gene TRBV7-6; D ambiguous. The V end was cut by 4 bases, the J end by 8 bases, with 17 bases between. Germline V gene sequence: CDR1 SGHVS, CDR2 FNYEAQ. The CDR3 covers 15 residues. CDR3 nucleotide sequence: TGTGCCAGCAGCTCGAGACCGGGTTATTCCGAAAAACTGTTTTTT. This sequence encodes CASSSRPGYSEKLFF.

This chain links TRBV7-9 with TRBJ2-2; TRBD2 matches 7 bases. Germline CDR1 reads SEHNR; CDR2 reads FQNEAQ (reference sequence). The ends lost 8 bases at V and 0 bases at J; junction bases unmatched: 9. This CDR3 is built from 16 residues. DNA of the CDR3: TGTGCCAGCGGAACTGCCGGGGGGACGAACACCGGGGAGCTGTTTTTT. Amino acid sequence: CASGTAGGTNTGELFF.

The chain is built from TRBV28 and TRBJ2-7; possible D gene TRBD2, 8 bases. Germline CDR1 and CDR2: MDHEN and SYDVKM. The CDR3 is 19 amino acids. The V gene lost 1 base and the J gene lost 2 bases, with 24 bases spanning the gap. CDR3 nucleotides: TGTGCCAGCAGTTTATTTATCCTTGGTTTAGCGGGACAGCCCTACGAGCAGTACTTC. Translated, it gives CASSLFILGLAGQPYEQYF.